This T cell receptor (beta chain) was identified during a study of blood T cell repertoires in COVID-19. As for the study in general: COVID-19 samples, acute and convalescent, were from the United States, Italy and Spain. PBMCs, B-cell-depleted T cells, or T cells were the source of the cDNA or gDNA that made up the material.

The CDR3 contains 13 residues. Trimming removed 0 bases from V and 9 bases from J, with 9 bases in between. Looked up from germline, CDR1 is KGHSH and CDR2 is LQKENI. As originally analysed: Scientists estimated how many nucleated cells there were by amplifying reference gene primers. TCRdb keeps only in-frame clones here, not all; method: immunoSEQ multiplex PCR. V, J and clone size are those of that table, while D and trimming were read from the DNA. The sample has more than 40,000 clones, nearly 90% seen once. The V and J genes are TRBV18 and TRBJ2-1; D is possibly TRBD2 (5 bases). The sequence was obtained from a man aged 55-75 years with acute or convalescent COVID-19. Sequencing was carried out using peripheral blood. Written as DNA, the CDR3 is TGTGCCAGCTCACCACCGTCCGGGGTTGAGCAGTTCTTC. It encodes CASSPPSGVEQFF.